A selection of T cell receptor beta chains follows, all from one sample in a study of patients and donors after allogeneic stem cell transplantation. TCRdb passed the RT-PCR reads through MiXCR, listing each CDR3 protein once. Among over 350,000 distinct CDR3 sequences listed, roughly 16% were seen once. Sample: blood, either unsorted or a sorted T cell fraction (not recorded which). The origin of the receptors is a human donor who was either an allogeneic HSCT recipient or a stem cell or donor lymphocyte infusion donor (not recorded which). It is not recorded whose cells these are; they may come from a transplant donor. The CDR3 runs from the conserved cysteine through the conserved F or W. A D gene is named only where the DNA matches it firmly. Size tells how often a clone was seen (once, few, many) or the class of an expanded clone, and some rows leave it out.

size	D	V	J	DNA	CDR3
-	TRBD1	TRBV10-3	TRBJ1-1	TGTGCCATCAGTGGTGGGACAGTCGCCATGAACACTGAAGCTTTCTTT	CAISGGTVAMNTEAFF
many	-	TRBV3-1	TRBJ1-2	TGTGCCAGCAGCCAATCAGACAGCTACTACACCTTC	CASSQSDSYYTF
-	-	TRBV29-1	TRBJ1-1	TGCAGCGTTAGCAGGGTATTCGACACTGAAGCTTTCTTT	CSVSRVFDTEAFF
many	-	TRBV20-1	TRBJ1-5	TGCAGTGCTAGTAAGAAGACCAATCAGCCCCAGCATTTT	CSASKKTNQPQHF
few	TRBD1	TRBV6-5	TRBJ1-5	TGTGCCAGCAGGTACAGGGGAGGGCAGCCCCAGCATTTT	CASRYRGGQPQHF
few	-	TRBV19	TRBJ2-3	TGTGCCAGTAATGAAGGGAGCACAGATACGCAGTATTTT	CASNEGSTDTQYF
many	-	TRBV9	TRBJ1-5	TGTGCCAGCAGCGTTGACCGGGCTCAGCCCCAGCATTTT	CASSVDRAQPQHF
few	-	TRBV5-1	TRBJ2-6	TGCGCCAGCCGCTTCTCTGGGGCCAACGTCCTGACTTTC	CASRFSGANVLTF
-	-	TRBV19	TRBJ1-1	TGTGCCAGTAGTATCCCGGCGGAGAACACTGAAGCTTTCTTT	CASSIPAENTEAFF
few	-	TRBV20-1	TRBJ1-1	TGCAGTGCCTCCCTGACACCCGTCAACACTGAAGCTTTCTTT	CSASLTPVNTEAFF